This TCR beta chain came from a study of monozygotic twins with inflammatory bowel disease. Study conclusions and caveats: Support for a single strong signal or clonotype associated with IBD was absent. Healthy co-twins exceeded IBD patients in TCRbeta diversity as measured by inverse Simpson. Repertoire similarity matched across concordant and discordant twins, perhaps owing to limited power. Healthy twins shared more clonotypes with others than IBD patients, most markedly active ones.

In regard to this clonotype: Its antigen is not known.

The length of the CDR3 is 15 residues. Germline V CDR1 and CDR2: SGHRS, YFSETQ. TCRdb processed the 5' RACE reads again and assigns one entry to each CDR3 protein, with no DNA. This sample contains 110,000 or so distinct CDR3 sequences. The source of this sequence is a human donor with ulcerative colitis or Crohn's disease, or a healthy co-twin of an affected twin (not recorded which). V usage is TRBV5-1 and J usage is TRBJ2-7; the TRBD1 assignment by TCRdb is unverifiable without DNA. The specimen sequenced was blood. Here the CDR3 reads CASSPPGTLSYEQYF.